This TCR beta chain appears in the sequencing data of a study of tumor and adjacent non-tumor tissue in lung cancer listed by TCRdb under 2018. Regarding the complete study: By cancer type, the cohort comprised approximately 12 adenocarcinoma patients, a couple of squamous cell carcinoma patients and 1 small cell lung cancer patient. The 15 enrolled patients, of whom roughly 10 were men and 5 were women, were aged roughly 30 to 85 years and were diagnosed with TNM stage I to III disease. Sequencing produced around 130,000,000 productive TCRbeta reads in total, an average of about 4.5 million reads per sample. Using bulk TCRbeta repertoires from some 14 lung cancer patients, the study set lung tumor tissue side by side with matched distant non-tumor lung tissue. For each patient, one tumor sample and one normal lung sample were taken, giving under 35 paired specimens that underwent TCRbeta CDR3 sequencing.

The protocol used for the library was multiplex PCR. Sequencing took place on an Illumina HiSeq 2500. TCRbeta libraries were built by three rounds of nested PCR using primers (Table S4), following protocols modified from ARM-PCR. Before sequencing, PCR products in the 200-500 bp range were cut out of the gel and cleaned up using the QIAquick gel extraction kit. Per the authors' processing: Reads were cleaned using Trimmomatic, were merged into complete CDR3 sequences using FLASH, and were assigned to V(D)J germline segments using MiTCR. Clonal diversity was computed as the inverse Simpson's index with VDJtools. In-frame sequences without a premature stop codon were defined as productive reads. TCRdb ran its own pipeline on the public reads, namely fastp trimming at Q25 and MiXCR clone calling, and kept in-frame beta chains. Identical CDR3 proteins give one entry, which carries the most common genes and DNA. The V and J calls shown here were made by TCRdb, not taken from the authors' results. The sample profile shows 200,000 to 250,000 distinct CDR3 sequences; around 71% of them were found once. The biggest ten clones account for almost 25% of the sample.

RNA was extracted from bulk unsorted tissue and checked for quality with a NanoDrop ND-1000 and an Agilent 2100. Donors were newly diagnosed lung cancer patients admitted for thoracic surgery in China between August and November 2014, without prior chemotherapy. Patients who had received previous radiotherapy or chemotherapy, or who had another concurrent cancer, were excluded from the study. Pieces of surgical tissue measuring about 1-2 cm3 were kept in RNAlater solution and stored at -80 degrees C until use. General conclusions and limits of the study: Only 15 or so patients were included in the cohort, and the need for larger samples and more detailed clinical data was noted by the authors. Significantly higher TCR diversity was found in younger patients, and higher tumor TCR diversity was associated with shorter overall and disease-free survival. Because peripheral blood was not sequenced, blood TCRbeta repertoires in the lung cancer patients of the study were not examined. The top 100 clones accounted for a significantly larger cumulative portion of the repertoire in normal lung than in tumor tissue. The methods do not name the sequencing platform or mention unique molecular identifiers. TCR diversity (inverse Simpson) was significantly higher in tumor than in normal lung tissue (roughly 430 vs 170, P = 0.0075, Mann-Whitney U test).

As regards this clonotype: The antigen it recognizes is unknown. The CDR3 carries no conserved terminal phenylalanine or tryptophan, so it likely arises from a read error.

The germline ends are 5 bases apart after V is trimmed by 0 bases and J by 0 bases. The germline V gene supplies CDR1 SGHNT and CDR2 YENEEA. Both ends counted, the CDR3 spans 14 residues. The sequence is cut down to CDR3 DNA, 42 bases in frame from base 1. The clonotype was recovered from a man in his 60s with non-small cell lung cancer. Recombination joined TRBV11-3 with TRBJ1-1; no D gene is confidently identified. The sequenced sample consisted of lung tumor tissue. For the CDR3, the sequence is CASSLDGVNTEAFH. The bases read TGTGCCAGCAGCTTAGACGGAGTGAACACTGAAGCTTTCCAT.